This T cell receptor (beta chain) was obtained from a study of OX40 agonist ivuxolimab in advanced cancers. About the research overall: Patients undergoing dose escalation presented with hepatocellular carcinoma, melanoma, renal cell or head and neck cancer.

The CDR3 spans 13 residues. The germline V gene has CDR1 LGHNA and CDR2 YSLEER. Trimming removed 4 bases from V and 6 bases from J; junction bases left unmatched: 3. Assay: immunoSEQ multiplex PCR; the TCRdb copy retains only in-frame clones and omits some. The table lists 75,000 to 100,000 clones, 70% to 90% of them singletons. This clone was counted a single time. As yet, its antigen is unknown. General study findings and limits: Averaged across samples, CD8+ T cells carried more expanded clones than CD4+ did.

The sample was CD4+ or CD8+ T cells sorted from blood, taken in a trial of the OX40 agonist ivuxolimab. The source of this sequence is an adult with an advanced solid tumor such as melanoma, head and neck, liver or kidney cancer. This chain connects TRBV4-3 to TRBJ2-7; 10 bases align to TRBD1. The CDR3 spells CASSRDRGSEQYF. DNA for the CDR3: TGCGCCAGCAGCCGGGACAGGGGTTCCGAGCAGTACTTC.